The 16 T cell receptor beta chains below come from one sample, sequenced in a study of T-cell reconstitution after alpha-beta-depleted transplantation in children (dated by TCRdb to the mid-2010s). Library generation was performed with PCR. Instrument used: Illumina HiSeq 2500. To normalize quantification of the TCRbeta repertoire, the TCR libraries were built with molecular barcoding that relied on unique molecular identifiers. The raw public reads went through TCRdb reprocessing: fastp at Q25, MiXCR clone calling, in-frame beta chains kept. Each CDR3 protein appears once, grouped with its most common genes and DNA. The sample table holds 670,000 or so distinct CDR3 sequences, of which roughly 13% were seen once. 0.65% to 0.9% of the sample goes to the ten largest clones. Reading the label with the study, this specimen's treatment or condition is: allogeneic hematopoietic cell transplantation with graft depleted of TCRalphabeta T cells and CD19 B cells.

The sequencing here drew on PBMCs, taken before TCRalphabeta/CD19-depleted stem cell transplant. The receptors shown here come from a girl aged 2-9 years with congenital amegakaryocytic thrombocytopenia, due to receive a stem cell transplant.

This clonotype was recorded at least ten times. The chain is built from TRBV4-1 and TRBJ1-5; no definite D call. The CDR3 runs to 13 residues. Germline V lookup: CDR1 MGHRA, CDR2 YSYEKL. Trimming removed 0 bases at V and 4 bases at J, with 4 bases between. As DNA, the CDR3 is TGCGCCAGCAGCCAAGAGGCAAATCAGCCCCAGCATTTT. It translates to CASSQEANQPQHF.

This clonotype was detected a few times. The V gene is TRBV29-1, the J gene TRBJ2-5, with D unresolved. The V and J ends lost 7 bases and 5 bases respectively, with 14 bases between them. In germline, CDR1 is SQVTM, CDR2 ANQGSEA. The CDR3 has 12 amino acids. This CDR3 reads CSAYILGETQYF. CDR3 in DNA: TGCAGCGCATACATTTTAGGGGAGACCCAGTACTTC.

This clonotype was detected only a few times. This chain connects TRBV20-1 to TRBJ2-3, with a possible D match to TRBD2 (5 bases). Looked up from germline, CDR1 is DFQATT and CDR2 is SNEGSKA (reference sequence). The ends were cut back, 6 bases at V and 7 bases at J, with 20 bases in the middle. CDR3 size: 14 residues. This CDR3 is CSAHSLGLHNTQYF. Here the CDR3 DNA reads TGCAGTGCCCACTCCCTCGGACTTCACAATACGCAGTATTTT.

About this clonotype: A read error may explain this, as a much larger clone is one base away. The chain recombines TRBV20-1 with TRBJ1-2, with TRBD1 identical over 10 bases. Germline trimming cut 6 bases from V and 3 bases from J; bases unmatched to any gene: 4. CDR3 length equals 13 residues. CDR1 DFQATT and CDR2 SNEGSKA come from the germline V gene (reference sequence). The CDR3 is CSAQTGGYYGYTF. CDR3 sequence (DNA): TGCAGTGCACAGACAGGGGGCTACTATGGCTACACCTTC.

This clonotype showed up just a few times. CDR3: CATSDSTVSVLQFF. The CDR3 DNA reads TGTGCCACCAGTGATTCAACCGTTAGCGTCTTGCAGTTCTTC. The chain carries TRBV24-1 and TRBJ2-1; D is perhaps TRBD2 (5 bases). The CDR3 is made up of 14 amino acids. Germline CDR1 reads KGHDR; CDR2 reads SFDVKD. V gave up 2 bases and J gave up 12 bases, with 16 bases separating them.

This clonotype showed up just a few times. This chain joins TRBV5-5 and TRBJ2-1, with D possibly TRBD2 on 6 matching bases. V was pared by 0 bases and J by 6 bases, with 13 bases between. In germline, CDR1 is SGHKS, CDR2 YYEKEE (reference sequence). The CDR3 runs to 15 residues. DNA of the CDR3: TGTGCCAGCAGCTTGGCCGGGAGTCTTGCCAATGAGCAGTTCTTC. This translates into CASSLAGSLANEQFF.

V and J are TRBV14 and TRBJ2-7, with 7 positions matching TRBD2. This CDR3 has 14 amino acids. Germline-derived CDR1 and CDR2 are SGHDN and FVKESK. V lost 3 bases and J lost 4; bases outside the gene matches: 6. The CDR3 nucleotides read TGTGCCAGCAGCCATGGACTAGGTTGGTACGAGCAGTACTTC. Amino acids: CASSHGLGWYEQYF.

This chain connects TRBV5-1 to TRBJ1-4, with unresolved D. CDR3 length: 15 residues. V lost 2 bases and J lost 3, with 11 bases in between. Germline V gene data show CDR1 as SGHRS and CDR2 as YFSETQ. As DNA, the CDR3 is TGCGCCAGCAGCTTAACGACGGCCTCTAATGAAAAACTGTTTTTT. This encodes CASSLTTASNEKLFF.

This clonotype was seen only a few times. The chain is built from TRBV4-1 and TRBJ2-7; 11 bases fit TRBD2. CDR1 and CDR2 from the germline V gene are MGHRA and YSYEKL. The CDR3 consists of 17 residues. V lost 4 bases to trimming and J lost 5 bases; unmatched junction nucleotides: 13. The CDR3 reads CASSLQGGTSGSNEQYF. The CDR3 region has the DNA TGCGCCAGCAGCCTCCAAGGCGGGACTAGCGGTTCTAACGAGCAGTACTTC.

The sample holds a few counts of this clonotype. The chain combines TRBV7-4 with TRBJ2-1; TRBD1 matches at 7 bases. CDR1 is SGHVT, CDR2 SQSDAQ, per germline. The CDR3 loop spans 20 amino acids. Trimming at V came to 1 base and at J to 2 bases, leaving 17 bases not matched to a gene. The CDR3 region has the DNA TGTGCCAGCAGCTTAGAGGGAAGGGGGCAATTACCACAACCCTACAATGAGCAGTTCTTC. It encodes CASSLEGRGQLPQPYNEQFF.

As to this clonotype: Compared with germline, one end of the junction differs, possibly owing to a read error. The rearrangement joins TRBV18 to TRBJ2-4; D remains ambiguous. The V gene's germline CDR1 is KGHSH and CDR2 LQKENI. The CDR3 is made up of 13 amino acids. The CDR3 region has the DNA TGTGCCAGCTCACCCTTAGCCAAAAACATTCAGAACTTC. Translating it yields CASSPLAKNIQNF.

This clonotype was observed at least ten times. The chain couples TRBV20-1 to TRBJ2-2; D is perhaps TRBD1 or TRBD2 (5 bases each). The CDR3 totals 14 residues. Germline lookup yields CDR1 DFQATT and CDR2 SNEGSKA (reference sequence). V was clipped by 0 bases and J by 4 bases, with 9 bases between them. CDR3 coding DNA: TGCAGTGCTAGAGATCAGGGACGCACCGGGGAGCTGTTTTTT. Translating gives CSARDQGRTGELFF.

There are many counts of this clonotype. CDR3 in DNA: TGTGCCACCAGCAGAACCGGGACAGATTACTCTGGAAACACCATATATTTT. Translated: CATSRTGTDYSGNTIYF. The rearrangement links TRBV15 to TRBJ1-3; 7 bases agree with TRBD1. V shed 2 bases and J 0 bases; nucleotides not matched to a gene: 7. The CDR3 consists of 17 residues. Germline V lookup: CDR1 LNHNV, CDR2 YYDKDF (reference sequence).

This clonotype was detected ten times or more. For the CDR3, the DNA is TGCGCCAGCAGCTCCGGGACTAGCGGGAGTAAGCAGACCCAGTACTTC. This encodes CASSSGTSGSKQTQYF. This chain joins TRBV5-1 and TRBJ2-5; 14 bases fit TRBD2. This CDR3 region has 16 residues. Germline lookup yields CDR1 SGHRS and CDR2 YFSETQ. V lost 3 bases to trimming and J lost 6 bases; unmatched junction nucleotides: 7.

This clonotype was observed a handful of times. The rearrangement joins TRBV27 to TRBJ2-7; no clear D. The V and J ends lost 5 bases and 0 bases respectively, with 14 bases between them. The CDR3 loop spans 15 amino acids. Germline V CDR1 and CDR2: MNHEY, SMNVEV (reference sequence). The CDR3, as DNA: TGTGCCAGCAGTCCCGGCACGACCTCCTCCTACGAGCAGTACTTC. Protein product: CASSPGTTSSYEQYF.

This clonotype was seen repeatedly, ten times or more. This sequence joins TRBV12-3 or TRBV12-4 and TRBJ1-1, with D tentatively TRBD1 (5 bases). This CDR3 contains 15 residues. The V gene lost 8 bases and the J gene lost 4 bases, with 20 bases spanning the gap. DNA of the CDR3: TGTGCCAGCGGTACCAACCGGGACTTGGTCACTGAAGCTTTCTTT. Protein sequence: CASGTNRDLVTEAFF.